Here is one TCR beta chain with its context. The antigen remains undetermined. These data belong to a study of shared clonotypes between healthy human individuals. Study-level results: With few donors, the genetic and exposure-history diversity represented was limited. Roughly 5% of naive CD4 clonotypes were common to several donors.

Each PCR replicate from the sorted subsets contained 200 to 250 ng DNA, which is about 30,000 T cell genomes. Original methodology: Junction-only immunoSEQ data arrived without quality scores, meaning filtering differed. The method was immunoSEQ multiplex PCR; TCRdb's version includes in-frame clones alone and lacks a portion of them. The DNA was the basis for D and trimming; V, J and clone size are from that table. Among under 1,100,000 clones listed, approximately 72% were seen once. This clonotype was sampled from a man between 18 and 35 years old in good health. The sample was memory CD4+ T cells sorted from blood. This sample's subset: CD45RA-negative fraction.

The CDR3 sequence is CASSLGEGNTQYF. The CDR3 nucleotides read TGTGCCAGCAGCTTGGGCGAGGGAAATACGCAGTATTTT. The chain combines TRBV7-9 with TRBJ2-3; perhaps TRBD2 as D (5 bases). Trimming pared 3 bases from V and 7 bases from J, leaving 11 bases between. Germline CDR1 SEHNR, CDR2 FQNEAQ (reference sequence). The CDR3 is made up of 13 amino acids.